This T cell receptor beta chain was found in a study of T cell responses to AZD1222 COVID-19 vaccine. Per the germline V gene, CDR1 is SNHLY and CDR2 is FYNNEI. The ends were cut back, 6 bases at V and 12 bases at J, with 12 bases in the middle. The CDR3 spans 11 residues. Only one count was recorded for this clone. Data came from immunoSEQ multiplex PCR; TCRdb stores just in-frame clones and leaves some out. Seen here are around 58,000 clones, around 92% observed once, and the top ten hold more than 14%. The clonotype comes from an adult who received the AZD1222 COVID-19 vaccine. This chain connects TRBV2 to TRBJ2-1, with TRBD2 as a possible D gene (6 bases). The sequenced sample was peripheral blood, obtained 28 days after the second AZD1222 dose. This CDR3 is CASRTGTPQFF. The CDR3 bases are TGTGCCAGCAGGACCGGGACTCCGCAGTTCTTC.